This TCR beta chain was sequenced in a study of blood T cell repertoires in COVID-19. The CDR3 has 14 amino acids. Trimming took 5 bases from V and 3 from J, leaving 11 bases between them. The V gene's germline CDR1 is MNHEY and CDR2 SVGEGT. Profiled with immunoSEQ multiplex PCR; TCRdb holds only in-frame clones, not every one. The data contain around 100,000 clones, roughly 84% of them singletons. This sequence was found in a human donor in a cohort sampled during active COVID-19. Sequencing was done on a sample of peripheral blood. The chain has TRBV6-2 or TRBV6-3 and TRBJ1-5; possible D gene TRBD1, 5 bases. As DNA, the CDR3 is TGTGCCAGCAGTCCCCGGGGGACCAATCAGCCCCAGCATTTT. Its translation: CASSPRGTNQPQHF.